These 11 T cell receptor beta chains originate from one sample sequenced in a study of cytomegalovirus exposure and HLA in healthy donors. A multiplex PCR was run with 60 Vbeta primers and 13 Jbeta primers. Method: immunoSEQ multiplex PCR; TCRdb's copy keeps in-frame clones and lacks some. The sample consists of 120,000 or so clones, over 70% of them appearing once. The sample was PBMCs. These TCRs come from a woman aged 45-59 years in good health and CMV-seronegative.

For the CDR3, the DNA is TGTGCCAGCAGCTTAGACAACAGGGAATACGAGCAGTACTTC. This codes for CASSLDNREYEQYF. The V gene is TRBV11-3, the J gene TRBJ2-7, with a tentative D call TRBD1 (6 bases). CDR1 SGHNT and CDR2 YENEEA come from the germline V gene. This CDR3 is 14 amino acids long. V was cut by 0 bases and J by 4 bases, with 10 bases left in between.

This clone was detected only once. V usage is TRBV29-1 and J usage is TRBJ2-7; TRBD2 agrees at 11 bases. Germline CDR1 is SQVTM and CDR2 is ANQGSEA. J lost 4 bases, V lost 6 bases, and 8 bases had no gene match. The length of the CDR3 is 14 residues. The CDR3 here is CSVVTSGSGYEQYF. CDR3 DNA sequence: TGCAGCGTCGTAACTAGCGGGAGTGGTTACGAGCAGTACTTC.

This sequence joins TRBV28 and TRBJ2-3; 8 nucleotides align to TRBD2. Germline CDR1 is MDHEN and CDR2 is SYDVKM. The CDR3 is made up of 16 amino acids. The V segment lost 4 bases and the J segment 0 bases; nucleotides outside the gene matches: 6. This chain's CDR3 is CASSSPGGASTDTQYF. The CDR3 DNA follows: TGTGCCAGCAGTTCCCCGGGGGGGGCTAGCACAGATACGCAGTATTTT.

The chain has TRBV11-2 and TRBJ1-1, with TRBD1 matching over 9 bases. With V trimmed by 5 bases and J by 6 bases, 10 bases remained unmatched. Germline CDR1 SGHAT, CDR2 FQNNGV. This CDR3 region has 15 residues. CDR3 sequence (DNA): TGTGCCAGCAGCCCGGGGGACAGGGAGGTCGCTGAAGCTTTCTTT. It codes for CASSPGDREVAEAFF.

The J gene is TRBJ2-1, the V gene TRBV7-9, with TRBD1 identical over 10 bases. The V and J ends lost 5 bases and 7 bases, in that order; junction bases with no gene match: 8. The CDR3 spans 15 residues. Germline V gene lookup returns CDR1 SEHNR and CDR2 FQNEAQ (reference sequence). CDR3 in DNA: TGTGCCAGCAGCCTAACGGGACAGGGGAGAAATGAGCAGTTCTTC. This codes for CASSLTGQGRNEQFF.

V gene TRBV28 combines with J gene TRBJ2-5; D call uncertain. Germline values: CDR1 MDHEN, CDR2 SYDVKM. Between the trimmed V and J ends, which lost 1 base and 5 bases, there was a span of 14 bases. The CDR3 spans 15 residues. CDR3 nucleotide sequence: TGTGCCAGCAGTTTATCCCCGACGGGTACGGAGACCCAGTACTTC. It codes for CASSLSPTGTETQYF.

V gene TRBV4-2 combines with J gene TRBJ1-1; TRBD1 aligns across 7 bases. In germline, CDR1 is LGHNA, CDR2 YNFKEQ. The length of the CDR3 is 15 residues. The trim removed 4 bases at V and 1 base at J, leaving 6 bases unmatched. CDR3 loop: CASSPTGAGNTEAFF. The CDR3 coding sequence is TGTGCCAGCAGCCCTACAGGGGCGGGGAACACTGAAGCTTTCTTT.

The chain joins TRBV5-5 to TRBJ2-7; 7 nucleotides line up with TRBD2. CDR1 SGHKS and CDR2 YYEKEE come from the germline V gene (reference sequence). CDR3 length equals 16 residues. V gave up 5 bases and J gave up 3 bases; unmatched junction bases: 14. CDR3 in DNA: TGTGCCAGCAGTCCCGGGTTGGGGGAGGGCCGCTACGAGCAGTACTTC. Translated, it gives CASSPGLGEGRYEQYF.

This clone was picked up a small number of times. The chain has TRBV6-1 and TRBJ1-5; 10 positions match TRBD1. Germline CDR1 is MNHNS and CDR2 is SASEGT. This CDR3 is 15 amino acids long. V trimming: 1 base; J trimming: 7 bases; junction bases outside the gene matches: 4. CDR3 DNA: TGTGCCAGCAGTGAAGTAGGGACAGGGGTACAGCCCCAGCATTTT. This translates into CASSEVGTGVQPQHF.

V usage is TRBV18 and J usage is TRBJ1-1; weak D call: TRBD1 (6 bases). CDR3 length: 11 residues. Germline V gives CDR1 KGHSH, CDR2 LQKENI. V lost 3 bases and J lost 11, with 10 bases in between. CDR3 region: CASSPDSGAFF. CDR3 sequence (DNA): TGTGCCAGCTCACCGGACAGTGGGGCTTTCTTT. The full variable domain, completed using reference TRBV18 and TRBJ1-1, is NAGVMQNPRHLVRRRGQEARLRCSPMKGHSHVYWYRQLPEEGLKFMVYLQKENIIDESGMPKERFSAEFPKEGPSILRIQQVVRGDSAAYFCASSPDSGAFFGQGTRLTVV.

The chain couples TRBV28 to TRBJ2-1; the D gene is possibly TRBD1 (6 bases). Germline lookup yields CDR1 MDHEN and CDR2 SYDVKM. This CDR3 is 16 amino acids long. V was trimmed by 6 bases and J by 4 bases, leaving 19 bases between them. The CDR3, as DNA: TGTGCCAGCAGACTGCTACAGGGCATAGGGTACAATGAGCAGTTCTTC. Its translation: CASRLLQGIGYNEQFF.